Sequencing of this TCR beta chain was carried out in a study of blood T cell repertoires in COVID-19. This clone was found once. Clones were sequenced by immunoSEQ multiplex PCR, and TCRdb holds only the in-frame ones, with some missing. Of tens of thousands of clones listed, around nine tenths were seen once; the top ten hold 5% to 6.5%. Trimming pared 0 bases from V and 8 bases from J, leaving 10 bases between. The CDR3 consists of 14 residues. CDR1 and CDR2 (germline): KGHSH, LQKENI. Specimen: peripheral blood. The source of this sequence is a man in his 60s with acute or convalescent COVID-19. The genes are TRBV18 and TRBJ1-4; D gene unclear. CDR3 sequence reads: CASSPPLEEEKLFF. CDR3 nucleotides: TGTGCCAGCTCACCACCTCTAGAGGAAGAAAAACTGTTTTTT.